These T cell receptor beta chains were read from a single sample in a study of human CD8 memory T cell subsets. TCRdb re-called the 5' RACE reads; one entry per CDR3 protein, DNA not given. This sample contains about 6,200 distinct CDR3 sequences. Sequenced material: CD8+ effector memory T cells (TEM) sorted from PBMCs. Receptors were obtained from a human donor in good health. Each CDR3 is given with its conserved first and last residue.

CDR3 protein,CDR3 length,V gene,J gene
CASSSRVVGSYNEQFF,16,TRBV7-9,TRBJ2-1
CASTPTRAEETQYF,14,TRBV28,TRBJ2-5
CSAPVPVGNEQFF,13,TRBV29-1,TRBJ2-1
CSAGGVTEAFF,11,TRBV20-1,TRBJ1-1
CASRIRAGGSSYEQYF,16,TRBV4-3,TRBJ2-7
CASSLVAGTDTQYF,14,TRBV7-9,TRBJ2-3
CATSGWTESNIQYF,14,TRBV15,TRBJ2-4
CASSLGTPGELFF,13,TRBV4-1,TRBJ2-2
CAWSENQGGYGYTF,14,TRBV30,TRBJ1-2
CASSLQNTGELFF,13,TRBV19,TRBJ2-2
CAWSVDTSGNQPQHF,15,TRBV30,TRBJ1-5